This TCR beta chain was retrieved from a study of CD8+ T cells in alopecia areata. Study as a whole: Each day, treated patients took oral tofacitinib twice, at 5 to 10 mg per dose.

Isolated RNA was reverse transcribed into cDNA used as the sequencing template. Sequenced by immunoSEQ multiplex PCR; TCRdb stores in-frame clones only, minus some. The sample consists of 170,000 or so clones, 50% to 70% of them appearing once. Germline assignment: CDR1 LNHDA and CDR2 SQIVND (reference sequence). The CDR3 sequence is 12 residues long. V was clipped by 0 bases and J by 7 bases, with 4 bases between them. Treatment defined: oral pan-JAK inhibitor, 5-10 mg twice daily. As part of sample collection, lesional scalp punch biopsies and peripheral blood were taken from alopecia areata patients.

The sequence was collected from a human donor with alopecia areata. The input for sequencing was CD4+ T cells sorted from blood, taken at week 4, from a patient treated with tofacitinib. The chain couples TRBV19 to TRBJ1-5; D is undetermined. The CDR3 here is CASSIDRQPQHF. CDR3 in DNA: TGTGCCAGTAGTATAGATCGCCAGCCCCAGCATTTT.